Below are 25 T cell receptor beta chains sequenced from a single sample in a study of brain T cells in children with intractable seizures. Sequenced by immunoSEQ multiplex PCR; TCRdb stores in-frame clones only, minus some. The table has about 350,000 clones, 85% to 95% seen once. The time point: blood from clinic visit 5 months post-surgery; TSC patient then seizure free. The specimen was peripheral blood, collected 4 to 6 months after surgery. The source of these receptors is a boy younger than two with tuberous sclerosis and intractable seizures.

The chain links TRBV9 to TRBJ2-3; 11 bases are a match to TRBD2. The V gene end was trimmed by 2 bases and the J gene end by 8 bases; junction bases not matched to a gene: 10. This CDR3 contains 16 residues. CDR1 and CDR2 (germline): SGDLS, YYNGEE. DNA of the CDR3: TGTGCCAGCAGCGTCTCATCGGGACTAGCGGTTTCTACGCAGTATTTT. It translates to CASSVSSGLAVSTQYF.

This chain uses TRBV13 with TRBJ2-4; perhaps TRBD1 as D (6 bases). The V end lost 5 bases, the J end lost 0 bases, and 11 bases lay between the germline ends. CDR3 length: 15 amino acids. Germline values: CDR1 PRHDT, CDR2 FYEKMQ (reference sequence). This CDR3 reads CASSDRTLAKNIQYF. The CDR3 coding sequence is TGTGCCAGCAGCGACAGGACGCTAGCCAAAAACATTCAGTACTTC.

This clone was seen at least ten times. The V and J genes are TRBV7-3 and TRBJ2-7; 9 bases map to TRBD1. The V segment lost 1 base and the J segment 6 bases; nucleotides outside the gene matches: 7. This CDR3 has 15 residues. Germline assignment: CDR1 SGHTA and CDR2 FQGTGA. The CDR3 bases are TGTGCCAGCAGCTTAAACGGAGGGACAGGGCCCGAGCAGTACTTC. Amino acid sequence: CASSLNGGTGPEQYF.

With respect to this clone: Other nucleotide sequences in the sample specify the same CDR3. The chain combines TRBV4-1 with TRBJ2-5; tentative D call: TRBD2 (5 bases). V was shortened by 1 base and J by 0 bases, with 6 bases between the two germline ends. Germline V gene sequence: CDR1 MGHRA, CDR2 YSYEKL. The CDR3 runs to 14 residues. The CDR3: CASSQGGYQETQYF. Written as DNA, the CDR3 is TGCGCCAGCAGCCAAGGAGGGTACCAAGAGACCCAGTACTTC.

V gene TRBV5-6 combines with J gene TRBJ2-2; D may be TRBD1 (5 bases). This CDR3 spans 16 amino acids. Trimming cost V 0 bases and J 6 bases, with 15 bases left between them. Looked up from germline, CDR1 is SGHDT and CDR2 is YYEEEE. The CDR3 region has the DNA TGTGCCAGCAGCTTGGTACGTTTAGGGGATGCCGGGGAGCTGTTTTTT. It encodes CASSLVRLGDAGELFF.

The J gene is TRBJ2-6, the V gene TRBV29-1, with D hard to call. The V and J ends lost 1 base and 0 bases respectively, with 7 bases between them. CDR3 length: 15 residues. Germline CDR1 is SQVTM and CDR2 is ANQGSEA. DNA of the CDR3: TGCAGCGTTGAAGGGAATCTCTCTGGGGCCAACGTCCTGACTTTC. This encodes CSVEGNLSGANVLTF. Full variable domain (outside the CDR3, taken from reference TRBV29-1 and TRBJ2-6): SAVISQKPSRDICQRGTSLTIQCQVDSQVTMMFWYRQQPGQSLTLIATANQGSEATYESGFVIDKFPISRPNLTFSTLTVSNMSPEDSSIYLCSVEGNLSGANVLTFGAGSRLTVL.

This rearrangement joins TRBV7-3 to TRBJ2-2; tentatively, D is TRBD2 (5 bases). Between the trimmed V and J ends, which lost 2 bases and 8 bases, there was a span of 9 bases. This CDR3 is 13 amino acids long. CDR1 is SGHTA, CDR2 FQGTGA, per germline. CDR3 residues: CASSLRGSGELFF. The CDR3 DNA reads TGTGCCAGCAGCTTACGGGGTAGTGGGGAGCTGTTTTTT.

The CDR3 DNA is TGTGCCAGCAGCTTAAAGGGAGAGACCCAGTACTTC. Translated: CASSLKGETQYF. The chain uses TRBV7-9 and TRBJ2-5; no clear D gene. Trimming shortened V by 2 bases and J by 4 bases, and 5 bases separated the two germline ends. CDR1 and CDR2 (germline): SEHNR, FQNEAQ (reference sequence). The CDR3 runs 12 residues.

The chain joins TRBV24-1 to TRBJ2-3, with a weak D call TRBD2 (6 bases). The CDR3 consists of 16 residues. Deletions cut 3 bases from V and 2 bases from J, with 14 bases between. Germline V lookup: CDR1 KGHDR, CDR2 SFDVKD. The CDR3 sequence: CATSDKRRDFTDTQYF. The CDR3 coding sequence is TGTGCCACCAGTGATAAGAGACGGGACTTCACAGATACGCAGTATTTT.

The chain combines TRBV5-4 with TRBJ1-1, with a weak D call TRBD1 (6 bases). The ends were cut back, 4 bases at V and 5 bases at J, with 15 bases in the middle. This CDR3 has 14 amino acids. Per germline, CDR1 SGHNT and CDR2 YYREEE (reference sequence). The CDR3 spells CASSVGQSGTEAFF. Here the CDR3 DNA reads TGTGCCAGCAGCGTCGGACAGTCGGGGACTGAAGCTTTCTTT.

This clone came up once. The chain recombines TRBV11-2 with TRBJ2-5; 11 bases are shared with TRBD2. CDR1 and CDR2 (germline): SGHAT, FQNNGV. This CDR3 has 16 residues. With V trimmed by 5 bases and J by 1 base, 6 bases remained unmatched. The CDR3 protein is CASSPTGTSGQETQYF. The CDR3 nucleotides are TGTGCCAGCAGCCCGACCGGGACTAGCGGCCAAGAGACCCAGTACTTC.

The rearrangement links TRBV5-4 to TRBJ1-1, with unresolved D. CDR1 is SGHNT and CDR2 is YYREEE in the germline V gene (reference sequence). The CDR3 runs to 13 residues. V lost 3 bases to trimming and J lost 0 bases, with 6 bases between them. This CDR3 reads CASSSQVNTEAFF. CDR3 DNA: TGTGCCAGCAGCTCTCAGGTGAACACTGAAGCTTTCTTT.

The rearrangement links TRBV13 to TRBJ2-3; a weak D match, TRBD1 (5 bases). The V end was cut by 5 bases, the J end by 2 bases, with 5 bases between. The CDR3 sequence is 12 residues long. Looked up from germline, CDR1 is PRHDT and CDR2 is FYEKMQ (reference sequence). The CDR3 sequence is CASSGATDTQYF. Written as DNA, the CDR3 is TGTGCCAGCAGCGGGGCCACAGATACGCAGTATTTT.

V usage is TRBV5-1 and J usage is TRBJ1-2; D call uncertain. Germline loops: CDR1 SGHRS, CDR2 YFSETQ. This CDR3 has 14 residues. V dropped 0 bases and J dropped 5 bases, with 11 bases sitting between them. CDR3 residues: CASSLEEGWYGYTF. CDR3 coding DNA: TGCGCCAGCAGCTTGGAGGAGGGTTGGTATGGCTACACCTTC.

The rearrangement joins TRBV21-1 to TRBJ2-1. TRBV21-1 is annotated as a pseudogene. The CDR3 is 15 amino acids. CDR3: CASSKGGSWDDEQFF. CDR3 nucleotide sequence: TGTGCCAGCAGCAAAGGTGGGAGTTGGGACGATGAGCAGTTCTTC.

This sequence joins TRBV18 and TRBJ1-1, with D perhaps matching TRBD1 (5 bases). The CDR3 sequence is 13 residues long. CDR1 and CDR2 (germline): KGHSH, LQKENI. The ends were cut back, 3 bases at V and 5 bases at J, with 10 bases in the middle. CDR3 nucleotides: TGTGCCAGCTCACCGACGAGGGGTACTGAAGCTTTCTTT. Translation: CASSPTRGTEAFF.

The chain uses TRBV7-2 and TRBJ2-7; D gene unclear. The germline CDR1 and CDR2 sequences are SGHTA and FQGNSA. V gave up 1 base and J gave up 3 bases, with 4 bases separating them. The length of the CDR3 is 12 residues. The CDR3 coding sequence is TGTGCCAGCAGCTTAGTTAGCTACGAGCAGTACTTC. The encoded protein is CASSLVSYEQYF.

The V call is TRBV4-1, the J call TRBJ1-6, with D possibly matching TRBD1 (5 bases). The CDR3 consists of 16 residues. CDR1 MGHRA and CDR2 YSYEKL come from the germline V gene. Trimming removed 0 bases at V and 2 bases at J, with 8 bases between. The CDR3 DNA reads TGCGCCAGCAGCCAAGAGAAGGGGACCTATAATTCACCCCTCCACTTT. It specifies CASSQEKGTYNSPLHF.

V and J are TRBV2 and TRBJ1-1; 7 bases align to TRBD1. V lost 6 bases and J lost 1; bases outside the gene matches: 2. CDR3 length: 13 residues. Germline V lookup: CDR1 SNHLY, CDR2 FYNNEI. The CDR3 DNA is TGTGCCAGCAGACAGGGGCCGAACACTGAAGCTTTCTTT. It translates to CASRQGPNTEAFF.

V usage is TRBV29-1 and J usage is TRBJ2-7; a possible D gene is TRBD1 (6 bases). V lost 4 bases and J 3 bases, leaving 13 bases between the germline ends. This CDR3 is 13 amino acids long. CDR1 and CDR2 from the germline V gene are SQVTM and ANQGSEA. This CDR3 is CSVGHRDGYEQYF. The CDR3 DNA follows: TGCAGCGTTGGACACAGGGACGGCTACGAGCAGTACTTC.

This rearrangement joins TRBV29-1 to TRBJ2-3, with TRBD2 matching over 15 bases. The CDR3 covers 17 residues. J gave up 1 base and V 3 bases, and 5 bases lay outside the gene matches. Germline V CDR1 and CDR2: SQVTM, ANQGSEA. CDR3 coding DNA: TGCAGCGTTGATGAAGGACTAGCGGGGGGGCGCACAGATACGCAGTATTTT. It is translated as CSVDEGLAGGRTDTQYF.

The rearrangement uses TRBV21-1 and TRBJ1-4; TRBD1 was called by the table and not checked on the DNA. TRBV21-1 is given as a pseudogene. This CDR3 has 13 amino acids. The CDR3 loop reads CASSRDRVEKLFF. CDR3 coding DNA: TGTGCCAGCAGCAGGGACAGGGTGGAAAAACTGTTTTTT.

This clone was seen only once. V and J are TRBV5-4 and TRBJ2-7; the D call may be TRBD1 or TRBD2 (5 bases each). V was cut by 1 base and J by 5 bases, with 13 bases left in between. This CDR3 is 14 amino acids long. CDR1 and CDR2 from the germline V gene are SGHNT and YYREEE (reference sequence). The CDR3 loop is CASSLSGGLDEQYF. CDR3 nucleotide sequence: TGTGCCAGCAGCTTGTCTGGGGGTCTCGACGAGCAGTACTTC. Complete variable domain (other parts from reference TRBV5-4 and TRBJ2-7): ETGVTQSPTHLIKTRGQQVTLRCSSQSGHNTVSWYQQALGQGPQFIFQYYREEENGRGNFPPRFSGLQFPNYSSELNVNALELDDSALYLCASSLSGGLDEQYFGPGTRLTVT.

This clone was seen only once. Written as DNA, the CDR3 is TGTGCCAGCAGCCAAGAGGTGGATTCTACCGAAGCTTTCTTT. It specifies CASSQEVDSTEAFF. The rearrangement links TRBV3-1 (or the pseudogene TRBV3-2) to TRBJ1-1, with no clear D. Germline CDR1 reads LGHDT; CDR2 reads YNNKEL (reference sequence). The CDR3 spans 14 residues. Trimming cost V 0 bases and J 8 bases, with 13 bases left between them.

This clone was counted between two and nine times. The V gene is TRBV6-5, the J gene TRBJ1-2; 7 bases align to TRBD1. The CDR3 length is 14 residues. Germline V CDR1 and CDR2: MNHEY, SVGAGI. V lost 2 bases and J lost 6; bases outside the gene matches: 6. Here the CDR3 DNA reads TGTGCCAGCAGTTACGTCCGACAGGGTCATGGCTACACCTTC. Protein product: CASSYVRQGHGYTF.